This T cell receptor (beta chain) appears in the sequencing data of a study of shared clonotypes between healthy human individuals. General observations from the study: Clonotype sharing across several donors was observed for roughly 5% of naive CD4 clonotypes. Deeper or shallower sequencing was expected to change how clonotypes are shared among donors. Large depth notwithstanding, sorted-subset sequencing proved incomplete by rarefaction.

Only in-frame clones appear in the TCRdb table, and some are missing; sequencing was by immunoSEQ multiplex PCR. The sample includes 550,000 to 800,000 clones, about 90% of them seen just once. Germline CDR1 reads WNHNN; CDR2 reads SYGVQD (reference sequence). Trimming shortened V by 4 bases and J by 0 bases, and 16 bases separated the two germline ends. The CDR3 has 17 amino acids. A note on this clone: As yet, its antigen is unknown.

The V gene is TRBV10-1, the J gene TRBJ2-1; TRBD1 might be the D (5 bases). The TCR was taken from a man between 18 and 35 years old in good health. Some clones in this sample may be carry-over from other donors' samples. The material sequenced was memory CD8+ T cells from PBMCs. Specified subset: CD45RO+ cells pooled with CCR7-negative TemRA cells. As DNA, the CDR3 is TGCGCCAGCAGTGGACAGCCTGGTCAGAGCTCCTACAATGAGCAGTTCTTC. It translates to CASSGQPGQSSYNEQFF.